A selection of T cell receptor beta chains follows, all from one sample in a study of response to subunit inactivated influenza vaccine. TCRdb itself ran the RT-PCR reads through MiXCR, one entry per CDR3 protein. The data show under 550,000 distinct CDR3 sequences, 7.5% to 8.5% seen once. The sample consisted of PBMCs from blood, taken roughly 24 months after vaccination. The receptor set was obtained from a man aged 50 to 69 who received an inactivated influenza vaccine. CDR3s leave out the opening cysteine and the closing phenylalanine or tryptophan.

TRBJ1-5 TRBV7-2 ASSPTGIDQPQH
TRBJ2-2 TRBV6-1 ASSGLSTGELF
TRBJ2-7 TRBV12-3/TRBV12-4 ASSLNRGGEQY
TRBJ2-3 TRBV11-2 ASSYRDRAFTDTQY
TRBJ2-7 TRBV20-1 SAREGTGSYEQY
TRBJ1-2 TRBV5-1 ASSLAEGGYGYT
TRBJ2-1 TRBV7-3 ASSRNGQGAHVNEQF
TRBJ2-1 TRBV9 ASSVVQNNEQF
TRBJ2-3 TRBV5-6 ASSLVVRGTTDTQY
TRBJ2-1 TRBV6-2/TRBV6-3 ASSYSYNEQF
TRBJ2-3 TRBV7-9 ASSPGTSGFTDTQY
TRBJ2-3 TRBV7-6 ASSLEPGVAGKNDTQY
TRBJ2-5 TRBV20-1 SAGSTGTETQY
TRBJ2-5 TRBV4-3 ASSQERTGSRPQETQY
TRBJ1-4 TRBV4-2 ASSIGHGNEKLF
TRBJ2-7 TRBV6-2/TRBV6-3 ASSYTREEAYEQY
TRBJ2-1 TRBV20-1 SARYYRGSNEQF
TRBJ2-1 TRBV20-1 SASSRAYYNEQF